This TCR beta chain was recovered during a study of cytomegalovirus exposure and HLA in healthy donors. Study-wide results and limits: Equally common other TCR beta chains were less clonally expanded than HLA-associated ones, a later analysis found. As a later analysis revealed, most CMV-associated TCR beta chains appeared HLA-restricted.

A multiplex PCR was run with 60 Vbeta primers and 13 Jbeta primers. The data were produced by immunoSEQ multiplex PCR, yet TCRdb's version contains in-frame clones alone and is incomplete. The data contain 150,000 to 200,000 clones, roughly 79% of them singletons. Comments on this clone: No antigen is known for it.

Germline values: CDR1 SGDLS, CDR2 YYNGEE. V gave up 2 bases and J gave up 6 bases; unmatched junction bases: 8. The CDR3 runs to 15 residues. The TCR comes from a woman aged 40 to 49 in good health and CMV-seronegative. The chain links TRBV9 to TRBJ2-3; 8 positions agree with TRBD2. Material: PBMCs. As DNA, the CDR3 is TGTGCCAGCAGCGTGTCCAGCGGGAGTTCCGATACGCAGTATTTT. Residues: CASSVSSGSSDTQYF.